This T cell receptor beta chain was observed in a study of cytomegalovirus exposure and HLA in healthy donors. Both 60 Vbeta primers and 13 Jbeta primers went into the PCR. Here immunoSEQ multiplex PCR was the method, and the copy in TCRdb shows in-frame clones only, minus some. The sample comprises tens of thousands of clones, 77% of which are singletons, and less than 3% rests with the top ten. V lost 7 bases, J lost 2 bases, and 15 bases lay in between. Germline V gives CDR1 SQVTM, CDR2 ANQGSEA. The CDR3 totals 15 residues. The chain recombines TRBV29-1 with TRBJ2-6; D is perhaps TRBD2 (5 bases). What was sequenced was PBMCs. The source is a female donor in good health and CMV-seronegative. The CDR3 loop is CSARRGSPGANVLTF. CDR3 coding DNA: TGCAGCGCTCGGAGAGGGAGTCCTGGGGCCAACGTCCTGACTTTC. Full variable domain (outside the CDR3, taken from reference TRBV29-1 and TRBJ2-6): SAVISQKPSRDICQRGTSLTIQCQVDSQVTMMFWYRQQPGQSLTLIATANQGSEATYESGFVIDKFPISRPNLTFSTLTVSNMSPEDSSIYLCSARRGSPGANVLTFGAGSRLTVL.